This T cell receptor beta chain was found in a study of blood T cell repertoires in COVID-19. About the study: T cells, B-cell-depleted T cells, or PBMCs supplied cDNA or gDNA.

Enrolled during active infection, Seattle patients were then followed longitudinally. Generated by immunoSEQ multiplex PCR, the TCRdb table keeps only in-frame clones and is missing some. The sample contains 150,000 to 200,000 clones, approximately 83% of which appear only once. The table lists this clone with a count of one. Germline assignment: CDR1 SGHAT and CDR2 FQNNGV. Losses at the gene ends were 2 bases for V and 5 bases for J; bases not matched to a gene: 2. The CDR3 loop spans 14 amino acids. This chain links TRBV11-2 with TRBJ2-2, with 7 positions matching TRBD2. The TCR was taken from a woman aged 40 to 49 with COVID-19, enrolled during active disease. The sequencing sample was made of peripheral blood. The CDR3 here is CASSLLGGTGELFF. DNA of the CDR3: TGTGCCAGCAGCTTACTCGGGGGGACCGGGGAGCTGTTTTTT.